This T cell receptor (beta chain) stems from a study of early T cells in non-severe SARS-CoV-2 infection. TCRdb re-derived calls from the 5' RACE reads in MiXCR, one entry per CDR3 protein. The sample has tens of thousands of distinct CDR3 sequences, about 7.1% seen once; the top ten hold approximately 5.5%. This clonotype was recorded many times. This CDR3 is built from 12 residues. V was pared by 1 base and J by 5 bases, with 6 bases between. This TCR came from an adult who was a healthcare worker with PCR-confirmed SARS-CoV-2 infection or an uninfected control (not recorded which). The source material was whole blood, sampled at baseline. This chain uses TRBV12-3 or TRBV12-4 with TRBJ2-7; no firm D call. CDR3 sequence (DNA): TGTGCCAGCAGTTTAGGGGTCCACGAGCAGTACTTC. Its protein is CASSLGVHEQYF.